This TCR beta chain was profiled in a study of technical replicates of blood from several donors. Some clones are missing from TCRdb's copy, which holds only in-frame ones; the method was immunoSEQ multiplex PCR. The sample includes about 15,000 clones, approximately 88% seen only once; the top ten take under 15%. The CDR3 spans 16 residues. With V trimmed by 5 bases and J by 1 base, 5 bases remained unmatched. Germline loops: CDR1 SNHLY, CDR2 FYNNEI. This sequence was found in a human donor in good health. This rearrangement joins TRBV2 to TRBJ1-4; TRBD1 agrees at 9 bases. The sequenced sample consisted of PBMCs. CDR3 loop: CASSPRGQGTNEKLFF. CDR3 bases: TGTGCCAGCAGTCCAAGGGGACAGGGAACTAATGAAAAACTGTTTTTT.